This T cell receptor (beta chain) was sequenced for a study of lymphopenia after photon versus proton radiotherapy (dated by TCRdb to the late 2010s). Background for the entire study: Photon and proton radiation therapy were compared by the study for their immunological effects in patients with gastrointestinal tumors who developed high-grade lymphopenia. The study was designed to characterize how the impact on the immune system differs between the two radiation modalities. The roughly 20 patients in the cohort had gastrointestinal tumors, were treated with either photon or proton therapy, and subsequently developed lymphopenia. Overall results and qualifications from the work: Once the lymphocyte count had reached its nadir, the repertoires of photon-treated patients showed oligoclonal expansion, particularly of CD8+ Temra cells, and this expansion drove the decline in diversity. During treatment, patients who received photon therapy lost naive T cells and TCR diversity and gained effector/memory populations, whereas patients who received proton therapy remained relatively stable. Across the cohort, a larger post-nadir drop in TCR diversity was inversely correlated with overall survival time among patients who died. The survival association was examined only in patients who died, and the authors described better survival with proton therapy as a possibility, not as a demonstrated result.

Receptor amplification or capture employed the immunoSEQ multiplex PCR assay. T cell repertoires were profiled with deep sequencing of rearranged TCR beta loci together with multiparametric flow cytometry. Here the immuneACCESS table is served through TCRdb, limited to in-frame sequences with V and J called. Missing clones are a known gap in these copies; in checked studies unresolved V genes cover under half, and the rest lacks a known reason. Counted in this sample were about 45,000 clones; less than 90% of them appeared once. Clones ranked in the top ten supply roughly 2.3% of the sample. This clone is categorized as medium-sized (0.01 to 0.1%). Its antigen remains undetermined. The input lacks base qualities; no much larger clone sits a single base away. CDR1 and CDR2 (SGHTA, FQGNSA) derive from the germline V gene. The CDR3, from cysteine to phenylalanine, totals 18 residues. Of all the DNA, just the CDR3 is kept, 54 bases in frame from base 1. Clipping removes 2 bases from V and 3 bases from J, with 10 as the unmatched junction base count.

The starting material was peripheral blood, obtained from a patient treated with photon-based radiotherapy. The chain couples TRBV7-2 to TRBJ1-6; TRBD1 matches 7 bases in the middle. The receptor was derived from a man aged 40-49 years with gastric cancer. In nucleotide form, the sequence is TGTGCCAGCAGCTTAAGGGGGACAGCGGCCCTCTATAATTCACCCCTCCACTTT. This gives the protein CASSLRGTAALYNSPLHF.